This T cell receptor (beta chain) was recovered during a study of cytomegalovirus exposure and HLA in healthy donors. A word on this clone: Its antigen is still unknown. This sample also contains other DNA sequences that code for the same CDR3.

Study-level results: The authors enumerated some 160 TCR beta chains as linked to cytomegalovirus. Cytomegalovirus status, reportedly, was diagnosed with high specificity and sensitivity by the classifier. V segments that were indistinguishable, TRBV6-2 and TRBV6-3 among them, were omitted from analysis.

Germline CDR1 reads MNHNY; CDR2 reads SVGAGI (reference sequence). Trimming removed 5 bases from V and 4 bases from J; junction bases left unmatched: 4. The CDR3 extends over 14 amino acids. Regarding donors, all were healthy bone marrow donors. The PCR had 60 Vbeta and 13 Jbeta primers. Generated by immunoSEQ multiplex PCR, the TCRdb table keeps only in-frame clones and is missing some. Altogether 150,000 to 200,000 clones are present, about three quarters being singletons, with the ten largest covering approximately 0.99%. Sequencing used PBMCs. The chain couples TRBV6-6 to TRBJ1-2; 10 positions agree with TRBD1. This sequence originates from a woman in her 40s in good health and CMV-seronegative. CDR3 sequence: CASSQDRGGYGYTF. The CDR3 region has the DNA TGTGCCAGCAGTCAGGACAGGGGGGGCTATGGCTACACCTTC.